This TCR beta chain stems from a study of CD8 T cells in ankylosing spondylitis. Whole-study results and caveats: Disease-linked clones were CD8+ and relatively rare in peripheral blood. Significantly higher representation of disease-linked clones was reported for matched ankylosing spondylitis synovial fluid. Before this, some motif variants had been reported in reactive arthritis synovial fluid and blood.

Scientists made TCR beta libraries using quantitative 5'-RACE with molecular barcodes. TCRdb called the 5' RACE reads again in MiXCR, with one record for every CDR3 protein. The table shows a few hundred thousand distinct CDR3 sequences, with around 25% occurring only once. This clonotype was found many times. The antigen remains undetermined. Looked up from germline, CDR1 is MRHNA and CDR2 is SNTAGT. The CDR3 is 15 residues long. The germline V and J ends were trimmed by 8 bases and 7 bases, with 21 bases remaining between them. The origin of this receptor is a male donor with ankylosing spondylitis or in good health (not recorded which). Sequenced material: blood, either unsorted or a sorted T cell fraction (not recorded which). The V call is TRBV6-4, the J call TRBJ1-5; D is uncertain. The CDR3 region has the DNA TGTGCCAGCCCTACCCCGCCTAGGGTCGGACAGCCCCAGCATTTT. Its protein is CASPTPPRVGQPQHF.